The clone carrying this T cell receptor (beta chain) was seen at least ten times. Its antigen is currently unknown. Time point of the sample: newly diagnosed GD, antithyroid drugs for less than 3 months. PBMCs provided the RNA from which the TCR library was made. All patients originated from an endocrinology department located in Xi'an, China. The sample originates from a study of regulatory T cells in long-lasting Graves disease. Study summary: Antithyroid drugs had been taken by newly diagnosed Graves' patients for under 3 months.

The TCR beta library used iRepertoire HTBI primers with Arm-PCR amplification of CDR3. TCRdb independently ran MiXCR on the multiplex PCR reads; one entry per CDR3 protein. The sample contains hundreds of thousands of distinct CDR3 sequences, roughly 15% of which appear only once. Study-level points and caveats: Newly diagnosed Graves' patients exceeded persistent ones in TCR diversity. Rather than thyroid tissue, only peripheral blood underwent study.

CDR3 length equals 15 residues. Germline lookup yields CDR1 LGHNT and CDR2 FRNRAP. Trimming at V came to 5 bases and at J to 5 bases, leaving 4 bases not matched to a gene. The material sequenced was peripheral blood mononuclear cells (PBMCs), taken at new diagnosis, from a patient treated with antithyroid drugs. This receptor was obtained from a female donor with Graves disease. The chain has TRBV12-5 and TRBJ1-6; 9 nucleotides match TRBD1. Written as DNA, the CDR3 is TGTGCTAGTGGTCGGGACAGGGTGAATAATTCACCCCTCCACTTT. It translates to CASGRDRVNNSPLHF. The complete variable domain, with remaining parts taken from reference TRBV12-5 and TRBJ1-6, reads DARVTQTPRHKVTEMGQEVTMRCQPILGHNTVFWYRQTMMQGLELLAYFRNRAPLDDSGMPKDRFSAEMPDATLATLKIQPSEPRDSAVYFCASGRDRVNNSPLHFGNGTRLTVT.